A single T cell receptor (beta chain) is shown here with its context. The antigen is unknown. CDR1 and CDR2 (germline): SGDLS, YYNGEE. This CDR3 region has 15 residues. With 0 bases removed from V and 5 bases from J, the gap between germline ends came to 14 bases. These data originate in a study of radiotherapy plus CTLA-4 blockade in lung cancer. Study background: Disease control was achieved by about 29% of patients, and objective responses by 15% to 20%.

Study-wide results and caveats: TCR clones from tumors expanded in blood after radiotherapy plus ipilimumab. Early blood T cell clone dynamics reportedly forecast response best, with interferon-beta.

Generated by immunoSEQ multiplex PCR, the TCRdb table keeps only in-frame clones and is missing some. The table includes approximately 25,000 clones, about 76% detected once. The sequence came from a human donor with non-small cell lung cancer that progressed on radiotherapy plus ipilimumab. J is TRBJ2-5 and V is TRBV9; possibly TRBD1 for D (6 bases). Sequenced here: peripheral blood, sampled from a patient treated with radiotherapy plus ipilimumab. The CDR3 here is CASSVDYQGLETQYF. The CDR3 DNA follows: TGTGCCAGCAGCGTAGACTATCAGGGGTTGGAGACCCAGTACTTC.